This T cell receptor (beta chain) originates from a study of regulatory T cells in long-lasting Graves disease (dated by TCRdb to the early 2020s). Looking at the study overall: Persistent Graves' disease was defined as antithyroid drug treatment for over 5 years with persistently positive TSH receptor autoantibodies. Peripheral blood TCR sequencing and RNA sequencing compared persistent Graves' disease patients with newly diagnosed Graves' disease patients. Persistent Graves' disease patients in the clinical cohort had taken antithyroid drugs for around 10 years on average. The study was conducted in China and was registered as a clinical trial. A total of about 33 samples underwent TCR sequencing: roughly 13 from persistent and about 20 from newly diagnosed Graves' disease patients.

Libraries were prepared through multiplex PCR. Data came from an Illumina HiSeq 4000. iRepertoire HTBI primers and Arm-PCR amplification of CDR3 regions were used to construct TCR beta libraries. Before sequencing, the PCR products underwent gel purification. On the authors' methods: A total of fewer than 70 TRBV and some 15 TRBJ segments were identified across samples and were used for gene usage analysis of CDR3 amino acid clonotypes. COPE and FqMerger were used to merge the filtered high-quality paired reads into contigs. BLAST was used to align contigs to the IMGT TRBV, TRBD and TRBJ reference genes, and CDR3 was defined following IMGT. Any clonotype with a frequency above 0.1% was classified as a highly expanded clone. Shannon entropy served as the measure of repertoire diversity, while the Gini coefficient captured V-J evenness. Public clonotypes were defined as clonotypes shared by more than one individual. Through fastp at Q25 and MiXCR, TCRdb rebuilt clones from the public reads, retaining in-frame beta chains. Each record represents a unique CDR3 protein, reported with the most common genes and DNA among its rows. The V and J calls reflect TCRdb's pipeline rather than the authors' work. The sample yields under 350,000 distinct CDR3 sequences; 20% to 25% were counted once. The ten largest clones take up roughly 56% of the sample.

The CDR3 starts with the cysteine, ends with the phenylalanine, and has 16 residues. Of the read, only the CDR3 DNA is kept; its 48 bases are in frame from base 1. Relative to germline, V is 0 bases shorter and J is 0 bases shorter, with 12 bases between their ends. CDR1 MNHEY and CDR2 SMNVEV are derived from the germline V gene (reference sequence). Study-wide conclusions, independent of this receptor: Only the TCR beta chain was sequenced and analyzed. The study examined only peripheral blood because the primary lesion, thyroid tissue, could not be accessed. The small sample size was acknowledged by the authors as a limitation that may reduce accuracy. Patients with persistent disease shared more public clonotypes (about 3,000) than newly diagnosed patients did (about 1,000). Persistent Graves' disease patients showed lower TCR Shannon entropy and fewer highly expanded clones than newly diagnosed patients, suggesting clonal expansion. Preferential use of TRBV28, TRBJ1-2 and TRBJ2-5 was observed in persistent disease, whereas TRBV20-1 and TRBJ2-1 were favored in newly diagnosed disease.

To note about this clonotype: The clone's antigen remains unknown. No qualities accompany the bases; no much larger clone lies one base away.

The sample's time point label is to be understood as: persistent/refractory GD, antithyroid drugs over 5 years with positive TRAb. RNA was extracted from PBMCs in TRIzol for both TCR sequencing and RNA sequencing. The diagnosis of Graves' disease was made according to American Thyroid Association guidelines. Patients were recruited from an endocrinology department in Xi'an, China. From each patient, approximately 9 milliliters of peripheral blood was collected into an EDTA anticoagulant tube. Ficoll Paque Plus density gradient separation was used to isolate PBMCs, and no further T cell sorting was performed. An Agilent 2100 Bioanalyzer and agarose gel were used to assess RNA quality, and a NanoDrop 2000 was used to measure RNA concentration.

This TCR was recovered from a female donor with Graves disease. The chain was built from TRBV27 and TRBJ2-7, with TRBD1 perhaps the D gene, on 5 matching bases. Sequencing was performed on peripheral blood mononuclear cells (PBMCs), taken when the disease was refractory, from a patient treated with antithyroid drugs. In nucleotides, the sequence is TGTGCCAGCAGTTTATCGGGTGGACATCTCTCCTACGAGCAGTACTTC. Protein translation: CASSLSGGHLSYEQYF.